This TCR beta chain emerged from a study of blood T cell repertoires in COVID-19. Across the study: The analysed material was cDNA or gDNA that came from T cells, B-cell-depleted T cells, or PBMCs.

Produced via immunoSEQ multiplex PCR; TCRdb's table is partial and in-frame only. The sample holds under 250,000 clones; approximately 90% are singletons and the top ten take 11%. The CDR3 consists of 16 residues. V was pared by 1 base and J by 2 bases, with 15 bases between. Germline CDR1 and CDR2: SGHAT and FQNNGV. The sequence was collected from a man over 45 with COVID-19, enrolled during active disease. The chain joins TRBV11-2 to TRBJ2-7; D possibly corresponds to TRBD1 (6 bases). The sample comprised peripheral blood. The CDR3 DNA is TGTGCCAGCAGCTTAGTCGTACGGCAGGGGCCCTACGAGCAGTACTTC. Translated, it gives CASSLVVRQGPYEQYF. The variable domain in full, completed from reference TRBV11-2 and TRBJ2-7, reads EAGVAQSPRYKIIEKRQSVAFWCNPISGHATLYWYQQILGQGPKLLIQFQNNGVVDDSQLPKDRFSAERLKGVDSTLKIQPAKLEDSAVYLCASSLVVRQGPYEQYFGPGTRLTVT.